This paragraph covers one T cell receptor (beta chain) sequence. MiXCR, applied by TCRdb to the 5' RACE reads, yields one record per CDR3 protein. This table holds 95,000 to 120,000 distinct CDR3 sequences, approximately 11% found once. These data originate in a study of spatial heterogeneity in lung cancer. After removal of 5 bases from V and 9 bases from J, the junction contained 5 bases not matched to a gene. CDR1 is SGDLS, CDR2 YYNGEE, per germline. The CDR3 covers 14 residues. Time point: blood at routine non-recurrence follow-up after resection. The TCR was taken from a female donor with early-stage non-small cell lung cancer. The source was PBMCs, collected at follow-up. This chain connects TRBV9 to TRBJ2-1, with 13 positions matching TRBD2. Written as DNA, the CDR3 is TGTGCCAGCAGGGGACTAGCGGGACCGGCTGAGCAGTTCTTC. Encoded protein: CASRGLAGPAEQFF.